The clone carrying this TCR delta chain has more than one count but fewer than ten. The data stem from a study of gamma-delta chains in newborns, infants, children. Germline loops: CDR1 GEAIGNYY, CDR2 EKD. The CDR3 spans 20 residues. J gave up 0 bases and V 3 bases, and 13 bases lay outside the gene matches. TCRdb applied CATT to the reads for clone calling. The profile shows about 15,000 delta-chain clones, roughly 7.3% of them singletons. The TCR was taken from a child who was a newborn, infant or young child, either healthy, febrile or measles-vaccinated (not recorded which). Sequenced: blood. The rearrangement links TRDV2 to TRDJ3; 7 nucleotides align to TRDD3. CDR3 nucleotides: TGTGCCTGTGACTCCTGGGGGTCCAACCACTCCTCCTGGGACACCCGACAGATGTTTTTC. This translates into CACDSWGSNHSSWDTRQMFF.